Listed here are 30 T cell receptor beta chains from one sample, sequenced in a study of molecular identifiers for immune sequencing clone quantification. One entry per CDR3 protein, called by TCRdb with MiXCR from the PCR reads. The sample consists of tens of thousands of distinct CDR3 sequences, under 20% of them appearing once. Sequencing input: naive CD8+ T cells from blood, with Jurkat cell RNA spiked in. As for subset: FACS-sorted CD8+CD4-CCR7+CD45RA+ naive T cells. These TCRs come from a human donor in good health. Some libraries in this study had Jurkat cell RNA spiked in.

This clonotype came up many times. V gene TRBV4-1 combines with J gene TRBJ2-7; no clear D gene. This CDR3 is built from 13 residues. V lost 3 bases, J lost 3 bases, and 9 bases lay in between. Per germline, CDR1 MGHRA and CDR2 YSYEKL. The CDR3 coding sequence is TGCGCCAGCAGCCACCTAGAGAGCTACGAGCAGTACTTC. It is translated as CASSHLESYEQYF.

As concerns this clonotype: This may arise from a read error, as a much more abundant clone is one base away. The chain carries TRBV19 and TRBJ2-1; D is ambiguous. The CDR3 consists of 13 residues. Germline values: CDR1 LNHDA, CDR2 SQIVND (reference sequence). The DNA of the CDR3 is TGTGCCAGTAGTATAGACCTCTACAATGAGCAGTTATTC. Its translation is CASSIDLYNEQLF.

This clonotype came up many times. The chain joins TRBV5-1 to TRBJ2-7; D uncertain. CDR3 size: 13 residues. Between the trimmed V and J ends, which lost 0 bases and 3 bases, there was a span of 7 bases. Germline CDR1 reads SGHRS; CDR2 reads YFSETQ. This chain's CDR3 is CASSLEADYEQYF. The CDR3 DNA is TGCGCCAGCAGCTTGGAAGCAGACTACGAGCAGTACTTC.

On this clonotype itself: A clone one base away is much larger, so this may be a read error. The chain has TRBV20-1 and TRBJ1-4; 7 bases agree with TRBD1. V trimming: 6 bases; J trimming: 5 bases; junction bases outside the gene matches: 12. Germline CDR1 reads DFQATT; CDR2 reads SNEGSKA (reference sequence). The CDR3 contains 15 residues. The CDR3, as DNA: TGCAGTGCAAGCTCCTACAGACAGGGCAATGAAAAACTGTTTTTT. Translation gives CSASSYRQGNEKLFF.

This clonotype was counted between two and nine times. The chain combines TRBV9 with TRBJ2-1; D is possibly TRBD2 (6 bases). CDR3 length equals 15 residues. Trimming left V 5 bases short and J 5 bases short, with 17 bases between. Germline V gene sequence: CDR1 SGDLS, CDR2 YYNGEE. CDR3 nucleotides: TGTGCCAGCAGTGATATCGGGGGAGGCAACAATGAGCAGTTCTTC. This codes for CASSDIGGGNNEQFF.

This clonotype was detected only a few times. The chain has TRBV25-1 and TRBJ1-1, with no clear D. This CDR3 has 13 residues. Trimming took 3 bases from V and 5 from J, leaving 10 bases between them. Germline V lookup: CDR1 MGHDK, CDR2 SYGVNS. Here the CDR3 reads CASSEAAETEAFF. CDR3 nucleotide sequence: TGTGCCAGCAGTGAGGCTGCGGAGACTGAAGCTTTCTTT.

The sample holds many counts of this clonotype. The rearrangement links TRBV20-1 to TRBJ2-5; 8 bases map to TRBD2. Looked up from germline, CDR1 is DFQATT and CDR2 is SNEGSKA (reference sequence). CDR3 length: 16 residues. V dropped 3 bases and J dropped 2; count of bases not matched to a gene: 11. The DNA of the CDR3 is TGCAGTGCTAGCGATCCTCTAGCGGGTGATCAAGAGACCCAGTACTTC. Translation gives CSASDPLAGDQETQYF.

CDR3 in DNA: TGTGCCAGCAGTTCCCCCCGGCGGGTGGGGACAGATACGCAGTATTTT. Protein sequence: CASSSPRRVGTDTQYF. The chain is built from TRBV27 and TRBJ2-3; D might be TRBD2 (5 bases). The CDR3 is made up of 16 amino acids. V was trimmed by 4 bases and J by 3 bases, leaving 17 bases between them. The germline CDR1 and CDR2 sequences are MNHEY and SMNVEV (reference sequence).

This clonotype has only a few counts. A single base separates this from a much larger clone, so it may be a read error. This sequence joins TRBV13 and TRBJ2-7; 9 bases are a match to TRBD2. The germline gives CDR1 PRHDT, CDR2 FYEKMQ (reference sequence). V was pared by 5 bases and J by 6 bases, with 8 bases of the junction left unmatched. This CDR3 region has 14 residues. DNA for the CDR3: TGTGCCAGCAGCCCCGGGACTAGCTTCCGCGAGCAGTACTTC. Its translation: CASSPGTSFREQYF. The full variable domain, its missing parts supplied by reference TRBV13 and TRBJ2-7, is AAGVIQSPRHLIKEKRETATLKCYPIPRHDTVYWYQQGPGQDPQFLISFYEKMQSDKGSIPDRFSAQQFSDYHSELNMSSLELGDSALYFCASSPGTSFREQYFGPGTRLTVT.

There are many counts of this clonotype. The chain carries TRBV5-4 and TRBJ2-3; the D gene is possibly TRBD1 (5 bases). Trimming stripped 4 bases from V and 2 bases from J, with 14 bases between. Germline values: CDR1 SGHNT, CDR2 YYREEE (reference sequence). This CDR3 is 15 amino acids long. As DNA, the CDR3 is TGTGCCAGCAGCCCGACGGCAGGGATCACAGATACGCAGTATTTT. It translates to CASSPTAGITDTQYF.

As regards this clonotype: Germline is not matched at one junction end, which may reflect a read error. The chain uses TRBV10-3 and TRBJ2-1, with TRBD2 matching 11 bases. The V gene's germline CDR1 is ENHRY and CDR2 SYGVKD. The CDR3 covers 15 residues. The CDR3 reads CAISEGTSGYSEQFF. DNA for the CDR3: TGTGCCATCAGTGAGGGGACTAGCGGCTACAGTGAGCAGTTCTTC.

This clonotype was observed many times. This chain connects TRBV7-9 to TRBJ2-1; D is undetermined. Germline values: CDR1 SEHNR, CDR2 FQNEAQ (reference sequence). This CDR3 spans 13 amino acids. V was cut by 4 bases and J by 4 bases, with 8 bases left in between. DNA for the CDR3: TGTGCCAGCAGCTCCCGAATATACAATGAGCAGTTCTTC. It codes for CASSSRIYNEQFF.

This clonotype was recorded at least ten times. The CDR3 sequence: CASSGRGAGELFF. The CDR3 DNA sequence: TGCGCCAGCAGCGGGAGAGGCGCCGGGGAGCTGTTTTTT. This chain joins TRBV5-1 and TRBJ2-2; D perhaps matches TRBD2 (5 bases). The CDR3 is 13 amino acids. Between the trimmed V and J ends, which lost 4 bases and 6 bases, there was a span of 10 bases. The germline V gene encodes CDR1 SGHRS and CDR2 YFSETQ.

About this clonotype: With a much larger clone just one base away, this may be a read error. The genes are TRBV27 and TRBJ2-5; 8 bases match TRBD2. This CDR3 has 15 residues. Germline CDR1 MNHEY, CDR2 SMNVEV (reference sequence). DNA for the CDR3: TGTGCCAGCAGTTTAGTAGCGGGATCTCAAGAGACCCAGCACTTC. The encoded protein is CASSLVAGSQETQHF.

This clonotype appeared a single time. This chain links TRBV29-1 with TRBJ2-7, with a tentative D call TRBD2 (6 bases). The CDR3 covers 14 residues. Germline CDR1 SQVTM, CDR2 ANQGSEA. V lost 7 bases and J 1 base, leaving 17 bases between the germline ends. CDR3 nucleotides: TGCAGCGCTCTCGGGGGAGAAAAGTCCTACGAGCAGTACTTC. It yields the protein CSALGGEKSYEQYF.

The CDR3 sequence is CASSQERNKRAPYNEQFF. CDR3 bases: TGTGCCAGCAGCCAAGAGAGGAACAAGCGAGCACCCTACAATGAGCAGTTCTTC. The rearrangement uses TRBV3-1 and TRBJ2-1; D gene unclear. The CDR3 is 18 amino acids. The germline V gene has CDR1 LGHDT and CDR2 YNNKEL (reference sequence). V dropped 0 bases and J dropped 2 bases, with 17 bases sitting between them.

A word on this clonotype: At one end, the junction sequence differs from germline, possibly due to a read error. The chain couples TRBV5-3 to TRBJ2-3; D gene uncertain. TRBV5-3 falls under the ORF class, with uncertain function. The CDR3 loop spans 16 amino acids. CDR3 sequence reads: CASSSIKSVPTDTQYF. The CDR3 region has the DNA TGTGCCAGCAGCTCAATAAAATCTGTCCCCACAGATACGCAGTATTTT.

This clonotype came up many times. This chain uses TRBV11-2 with TRBJ2-1; tentative D call: TRBD2 (5 bases). Deletions cut 4 bases from V and 9 bases from J, with 10 bases between. Germline V gene sequence: CDR1 SGHAT, CDR2 FQNNGV. The CDR3 runs to 12 residues. CDR3 amino acids: CASSSRRPEQFF. The CDR3 region has the DNA TGTGCCAGCAGCTCCAGGAGGCCTGAGCAGTTCTTC.

This clonotype came up a few times. The CDR3, as DNA: TGTGCCAGTGAGGGGGGAAACACTGAAGCTTTCTTT. This translates into CASEGGNTEAFF. This chain joins TRBV10-3 and TRBJ1-1, with a possible D match to TRBD1 (6 bases). The germline CDR1 and CDR2 sequences are ENHRY and SYGVKD. The CDR3 extends over 12 amino acids. With 10 bases removed from V and 2 bases from J, the gap between germline ends came to 11 bases.

The DNA for the CDR3 is TGTGCCAGCAGCCCCGTCGGGGGGGGCATCGAGCAGTACTTC. Amino acid sequence: CASSPVGGGIEQYF. This chain links TRBV7-2 with TRBJ2-7, with TRBD2 matching 8 bases. The CDR3 runs to 14 residues. From germline, CDR1 is SGHTA and CDR2 FQGNSA. V lost 5 bases to trimming and J lost 6 bases; unmatched junction nucleotides: 9.

This clonotype was observed at least ten times. The V gene is TRBV28, the J gene TRBJ2-1; no clear D. V was trimmed by 2 bases and J by 2 bases, leaving 7 bases between them. The CDR3 totals 14 residues. Per the germline V gene, CDR1 is MDHEN and CDR2 is SYDVKM. The CDR3 coding sequence is TGTGCCAGCAGTTTAGCGTACACCTACAATGAGCAGTTCTTC. As protein: CASSLAYTYNEQFF. Full variable domain (outside the CDR3, taken from reference TRBV28 and TRBJ2-1): DVKVTQSSRYLVKRTGEKVFLECVQDMDHENMFWYRQDPGLGLRLIYFSYDVKMKEKGDIPEGYSVSREKKERFSLILESASTNQTSMYLCASSLAYTYNEQFFGPGTRLTVL.

At least ten counts were recorded for this clonotype. The rearrangement uses TRBV11-2 and TRBJ2-1; D gene uncertain. CDR3 size: 10 residues. Trimming left V 8 bases short and J 4 bases short, with 3 bases between. The germline gives CDR1 SGHAT, CDR2 FQNNGV. CDR3 amino acids: CASSYNEQFF. CDR3 bases: TGTGCCAGCTCTTACAATGAGCAGTTCTTC.

This clonotype occurred many times. The chain is built from TRBV6-1 and TRBJ2-3; the D gene is possibly TRBD2 (6 bases). CDR1 is MNHNS and CDR2 is SASEGT in the germline V gene. The CDR3 is 17 amino acids. Trimming took 3 bases from V and 0 from J, leaving 16 bases between them. The CDR3 region is CASSEWAGTTSTDTQYF. For the CDR3, the DNA is TGTGCCAGCAGTGAGTGGGCGGGAACGACTAGCACAGATACGCAGTATTTT.

This clonotype was counted a few times. The chain couples TRBV12-3 or TRBV12-4 to TRBJ1-5; D perhaps matches TRBD1 (5 bases). The CDR3 is 16 residues long. V was trimmed by 2 bases and J by 1 base, leaving 12 bases between them. The CDR3 sequence is CASSLLMGPSNQPQHF. DNA for the CDR3: TGTGCCAGCAGTTTACTAATGGGGCCGAGCAATCAGCCCCAGCATTTT.

This clonotype was seen a single time. A read error may explain this, as a much larger clone is one base away. The chain is built from TRBV6-5 and TRBJ2-1; D not resolved. From germline, CDR1 is MNHEY and CDR2 SVGAGI. The CDR3 is 12 residues long. CDR3 sequence: CAISYGDGEQFF. CDR3 sequence (DNA): TGTGCCATCAGTTATGGGGATGGTGAGCAGTTCTTC.

This clonotype was detected only a few times. V and J are TRBV20-1 and TRBJ1-4, with 10 bases aligning to TRBD1. After removal of 3 bases from V and 1 base from J, the junction contained 5 bases not matched to a gene. The CDR3 is 16 amino acids. The V gene's germline CDR1 is DFQATT and CDR2 SNEGSKA (reference sequence). This chain's CDR3 is CSASPGQGETNEKLFF. CDR3 sequence (DNA): TGCAGTGCTAGCCCAGGACAGGGGGAAACTAATGAAAAACTGTTTTTT.

This clonotype was found many times. The gene calls are TRBV7-8 and TRBJ2-7; D remains ambiguous. The CDR3 runs to 15 residues. V was shortened by 5 bases and J by 0 bases, with 14 bases between the two germline ends. CDR1 and CDR2 from the germline V gene are SGHVS and FQNEAQ. CDR3 loop: CASSPPVPGSYEQYF. The CDR3 region has the DNA TGTGCCAGCAGCCCCCCGGTCCCGGGCTCCTACGAGCAGTACTTC.

This rearrangement joins TRBV5-1 to TRBJ2-7; D remains ambiguous. Germline V CDR1 and CDR2: SGHRS, YFSETQ. Trimming shortened V by 2 bases and J by 2 bases, and 8 bases separated the two germline ends. The CDR3 loop spans 13 amino acids. In DNA form, the CDR3 reads TGCGCCAGCAGCTTAACAGTCACCTACGAGCAGTACTTC. Its protein product is CASSLTVTYEQYF.

This clonotype was counted ten times or more. This sequence joins TRBV27 and TRBJ1-5; D is possibly TRBD1 (6 bases). The CDR3 is 15 residues long. Per the germline V gene, CDR1 is MNHEY and CDR2 is SMNVEV (reference sequence). V was pared by 5 bases and J by 2 bases, with 13 bases between. The CDR3 loop is CASSRTGLGNQPQHF. Written as DNA, the CDR3 is TGTGCCAGCAGTAGAACAGGGTTGGGCAATCAGCCCCAGCATTTT.

This clonotype was picked up many times. This chain uses TRBV3-1 with TRBJ1-2, with 7 bases identical to TRBD1. The V gene end was trimmed by 1 base and the J gene end by 2 bases; junction bases not matched to a gene: 7. This CDR3 comprises 16 residues. Germline CDR1 reads LGHDT; CDR2 reads YNNKEL (reference sequence). The CDR3 bases are TGTGCCAGCAGCCAAGTTGGGACAGCCACAAACTATGGCTACACCTTC. It codes for CASSQVGTATNYGYTF.